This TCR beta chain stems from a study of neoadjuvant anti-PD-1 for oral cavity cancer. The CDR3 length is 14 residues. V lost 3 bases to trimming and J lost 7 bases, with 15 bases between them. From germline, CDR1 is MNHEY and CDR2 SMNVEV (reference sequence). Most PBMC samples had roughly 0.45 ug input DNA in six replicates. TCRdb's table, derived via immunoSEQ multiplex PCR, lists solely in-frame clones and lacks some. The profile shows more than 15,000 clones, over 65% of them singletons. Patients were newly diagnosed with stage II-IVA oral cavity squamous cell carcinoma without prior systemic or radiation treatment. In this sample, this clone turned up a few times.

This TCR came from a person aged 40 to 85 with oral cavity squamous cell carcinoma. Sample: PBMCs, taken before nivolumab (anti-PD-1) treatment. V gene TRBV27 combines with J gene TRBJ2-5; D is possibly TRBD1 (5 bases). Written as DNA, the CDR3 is TGTGCCAGCAGTTTCTCCGGTCCAGGGCGGACCCAGTACTTC. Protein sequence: CASSFSGPGRTQYF.